This T cell receptor (beta chain) appears in the sequencing data of a study of cytomegalovirus exposure and HLA in healthy donors. Overall study results and limits: Most CMV-associated TCR beta chains appeared HLA-restricted in a later analysis.

The PCR employed 60 Vbeta primers together with 13 Jbeta primers. Profiling relied on immunoSEQ multiplex PCR, and the TCRdb table lists in-frame clones only, not all of them. Of 110,000 to 150,000 clones listed, about 80% are singletons. The CDR3 consists of 12 residues. The V gene's germline CDR1 is MNHEY and CDR2 SMNVEV (reference sequence). V shed 3 bases and J shed 4 bases, with 6 bases lying between them. Of note for this clone: Its antigen is currently unknown.

The TCR sequence derives from a man between 18 and 35 years old in good health and CMV-seronegative. Sequencing was carried out using PBMCs. This sequence joins TRBV27 and TRBJ2-5; D not certain. The CDR3 protein is CASSFPGETQYF. CDR3 DNA: TGTGCCAGCAGTTTTCCCGGAGAGACCCAGTACTTC.